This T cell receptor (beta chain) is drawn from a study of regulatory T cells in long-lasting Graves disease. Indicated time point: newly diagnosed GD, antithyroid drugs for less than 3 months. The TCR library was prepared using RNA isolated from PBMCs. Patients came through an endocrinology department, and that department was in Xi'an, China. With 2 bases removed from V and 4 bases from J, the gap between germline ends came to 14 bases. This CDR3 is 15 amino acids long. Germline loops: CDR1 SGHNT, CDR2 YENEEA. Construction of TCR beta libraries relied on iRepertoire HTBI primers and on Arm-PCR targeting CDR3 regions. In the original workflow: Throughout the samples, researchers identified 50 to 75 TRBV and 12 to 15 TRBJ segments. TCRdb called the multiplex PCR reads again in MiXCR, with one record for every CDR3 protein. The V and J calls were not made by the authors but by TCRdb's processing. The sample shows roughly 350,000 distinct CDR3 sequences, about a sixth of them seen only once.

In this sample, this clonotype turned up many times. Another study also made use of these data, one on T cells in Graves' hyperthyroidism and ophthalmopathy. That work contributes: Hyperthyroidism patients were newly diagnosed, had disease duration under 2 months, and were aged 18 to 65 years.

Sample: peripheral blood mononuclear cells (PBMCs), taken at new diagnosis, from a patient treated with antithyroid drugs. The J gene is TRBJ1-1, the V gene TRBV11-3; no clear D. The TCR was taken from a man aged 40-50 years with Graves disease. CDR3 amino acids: CASSLRSVQGTEAFF. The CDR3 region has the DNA TGTGCCAGCAGCTTACGCTCCGTCCAAGGCACTGAAGCTTTCTTT.